The clone carrying this T cell receptor (beta chain) was seen a handful of times. As yet, its antigen is unknown. This sample was taken from a study of T cell repertoires in cytomegalovirus infection. Germline V lookup: CDR1 SGHDT, CDR2 YYEEEE. V trimming: 4 bases; J trimming: 2 bases; junction bases outside the gene matches: 4. This CDR3 is 15 amino acids long. TCRdb reprocessed the reads with MiXCR, giving one entry per CDR3 protein. The data show approximately 270,000 distinct CDR3 sequences, 22% seen once. Study-level results: HLA-C-restricted TCR beta clonotypes specific for CMV led the ex vivo response. Based on cumulative public TCR beta family frequency, carriers of CMV plus the relevant HLA were identified.

This TCR was recovered from a human donor in good health (CMV status not recorded). Some clones in this sample may be carry-over from other donors' samples. This specimen consisted of cultured PBMCs, obtained from culture after CMV antigen stimulation. The V gene is TRBV5-6, the J gene TRBJ2-3, with 10 bases lining up with TRBD2. CDR3 sequence (DNA): TGTGCCAGCAGCGAAGCGGGAGGGCCCACAGATACGCAGTATTTT. Amino acid sequence: CASSEAGGPTDTQYF.